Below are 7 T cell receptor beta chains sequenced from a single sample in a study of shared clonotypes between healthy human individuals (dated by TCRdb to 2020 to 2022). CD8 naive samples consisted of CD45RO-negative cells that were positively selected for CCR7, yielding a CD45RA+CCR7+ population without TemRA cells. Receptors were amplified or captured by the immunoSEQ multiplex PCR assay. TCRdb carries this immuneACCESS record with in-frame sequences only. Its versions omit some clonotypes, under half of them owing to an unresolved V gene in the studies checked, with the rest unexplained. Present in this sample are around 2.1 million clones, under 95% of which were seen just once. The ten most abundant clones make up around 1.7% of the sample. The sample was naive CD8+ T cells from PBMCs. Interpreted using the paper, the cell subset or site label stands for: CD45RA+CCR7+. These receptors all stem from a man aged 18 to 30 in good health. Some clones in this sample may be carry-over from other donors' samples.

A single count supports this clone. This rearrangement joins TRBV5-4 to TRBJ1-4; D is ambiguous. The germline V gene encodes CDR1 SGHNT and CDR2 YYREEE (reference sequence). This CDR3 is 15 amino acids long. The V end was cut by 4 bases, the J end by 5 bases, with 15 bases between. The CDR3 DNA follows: TGTGCCAGCAGCGAGGACGAGGGTTGGAATGAAAAACTGTTTTTT. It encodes CASSEDEGWNEKLFF.

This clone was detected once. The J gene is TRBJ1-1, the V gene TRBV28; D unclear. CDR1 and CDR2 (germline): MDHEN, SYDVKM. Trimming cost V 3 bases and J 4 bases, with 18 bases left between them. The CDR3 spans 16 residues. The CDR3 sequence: CASSFRALVVLTEAFF. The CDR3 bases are TGTGCCAGCAGTTTTAGGGCGTTGGTCGTTCTCACTGAAGCTTTCTTT.

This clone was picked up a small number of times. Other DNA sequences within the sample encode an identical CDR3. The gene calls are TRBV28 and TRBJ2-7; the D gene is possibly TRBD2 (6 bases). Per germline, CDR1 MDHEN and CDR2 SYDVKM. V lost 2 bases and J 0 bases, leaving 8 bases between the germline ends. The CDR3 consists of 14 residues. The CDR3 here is CASSLVGSSYEQYF. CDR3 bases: TGTGCCAGCAGTTTAGTCGGGAGCTCCTACGAGCAGTACTTC.

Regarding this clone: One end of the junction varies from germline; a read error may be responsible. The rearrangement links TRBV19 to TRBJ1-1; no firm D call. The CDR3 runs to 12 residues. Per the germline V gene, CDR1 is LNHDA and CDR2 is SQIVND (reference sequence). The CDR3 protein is CVSWSRDTEAFF. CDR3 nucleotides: TGTGTCAGTTGGAGTCGGGACACTGAAGCTTTCTTT.

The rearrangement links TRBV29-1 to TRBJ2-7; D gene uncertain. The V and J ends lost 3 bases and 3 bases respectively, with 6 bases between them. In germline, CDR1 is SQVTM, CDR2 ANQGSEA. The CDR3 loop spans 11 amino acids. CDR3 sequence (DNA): TGCAGCGTTGAGCACGGCTACGAGCAGTACTTC. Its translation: CSVEHGYEQYF.

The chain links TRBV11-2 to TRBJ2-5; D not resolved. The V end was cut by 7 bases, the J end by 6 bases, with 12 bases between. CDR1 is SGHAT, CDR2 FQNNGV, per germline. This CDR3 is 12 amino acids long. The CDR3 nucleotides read TGTGCCAGCACCTCCGATCACCAGACCCAGTACTTC. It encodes CASTSDHQTQYF.

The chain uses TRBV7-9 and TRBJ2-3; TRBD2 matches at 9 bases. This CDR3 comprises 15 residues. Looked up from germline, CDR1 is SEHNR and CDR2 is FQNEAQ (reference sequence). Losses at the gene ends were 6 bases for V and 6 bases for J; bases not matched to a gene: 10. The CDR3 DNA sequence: TGTGCCAGCAGACAGGCGGGAGGGGGTGTGGATACGCAGTATTTT. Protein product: CASRQAGGGVDTQYF.